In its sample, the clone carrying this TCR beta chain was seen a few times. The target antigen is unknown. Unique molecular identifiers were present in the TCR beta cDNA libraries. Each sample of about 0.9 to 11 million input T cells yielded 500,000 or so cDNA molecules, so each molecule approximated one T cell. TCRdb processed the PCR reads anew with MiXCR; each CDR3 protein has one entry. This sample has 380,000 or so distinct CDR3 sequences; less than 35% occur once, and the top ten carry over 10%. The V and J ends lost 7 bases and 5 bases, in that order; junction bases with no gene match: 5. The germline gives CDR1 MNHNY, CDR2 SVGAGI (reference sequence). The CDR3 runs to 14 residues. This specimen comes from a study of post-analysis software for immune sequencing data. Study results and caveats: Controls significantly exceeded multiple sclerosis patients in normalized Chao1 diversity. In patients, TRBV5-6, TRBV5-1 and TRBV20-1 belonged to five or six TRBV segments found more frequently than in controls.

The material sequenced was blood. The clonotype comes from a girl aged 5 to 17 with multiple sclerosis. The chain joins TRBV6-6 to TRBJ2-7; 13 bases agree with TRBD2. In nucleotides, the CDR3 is TGTGCCAGCACTGTGACTAGCGGGGGGAACGAGCAGTACTTC. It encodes CASTVTSGGNEQYF.